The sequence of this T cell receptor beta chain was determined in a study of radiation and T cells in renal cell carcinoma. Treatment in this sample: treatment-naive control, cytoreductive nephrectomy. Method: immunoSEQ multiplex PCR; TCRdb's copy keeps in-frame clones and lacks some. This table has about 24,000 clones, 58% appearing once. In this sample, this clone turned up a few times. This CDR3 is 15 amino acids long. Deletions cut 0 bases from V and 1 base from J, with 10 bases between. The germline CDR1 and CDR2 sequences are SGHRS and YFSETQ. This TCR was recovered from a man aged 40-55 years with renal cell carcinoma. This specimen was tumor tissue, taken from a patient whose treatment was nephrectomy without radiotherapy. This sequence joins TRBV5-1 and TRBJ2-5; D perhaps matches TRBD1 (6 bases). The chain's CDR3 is CASSLVGDIQETQYF. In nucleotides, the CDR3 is TGCGCCAGCAGCTTGGTCGGGGACATCCAAGAGACCCAGTACTTC.